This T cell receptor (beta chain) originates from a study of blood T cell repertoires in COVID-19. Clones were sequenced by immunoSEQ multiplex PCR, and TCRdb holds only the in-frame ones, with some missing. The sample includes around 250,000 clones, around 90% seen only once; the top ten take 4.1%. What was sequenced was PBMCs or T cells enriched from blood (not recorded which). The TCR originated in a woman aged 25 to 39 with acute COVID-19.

CDR3 residues: CAWSVSSGSYEQYF. In nucleotides, the CDR3 is TGTGCCTGGAGTGTATCTAGCGGCTCCTACGAGCAGTACTTC. This chain connects TRBV30 to TRBJ2-7, with 7 bases that match TRBD2. The V segment lost 0 bases and the J segment 0 bases; nucleotides outside the gene matches: 2. Germline CDR1 reads GTSNPN; CDR2 reads SVGIG (reference sequence). The CDR3 length is 14 residues.